The clone carrying this T cell receptor (beta chain) has only a few counts. Produced via immunoSEQ multiplex PCR; TCRdb's table is partial and in-frame only. The sample contains under 200,000 clones, about 81% of which appear only once. The V gene lost 5 bases and the J gene lost 8 bases, with 18 bases spanning the gap. Germline V gene data show CDR1 as MDHEN and CDR2 as SYDVKM. CDR3 length: 15 amino acids. This entry belongs to a study of blood T cell repertoires in COVID-19. A Seattle source enrolled patients during active infection and followed them longitudinally. The sample taken for sequencing was peripheral blood. This chain connects TRBV28 to TRBJ1-4; D possibly corresponds to TRBD1 (5 bases). This receptor was identified in a woman aged 60-75 years with COVID-19, enrolled during active disease. This CDR3 reads CASSPTPASGEKLFF. The DNA of the CDR3 is TGTGCCAGCAGTCCAACGCCGGCCTCAGGGGAAAAACTGTTTTTT.